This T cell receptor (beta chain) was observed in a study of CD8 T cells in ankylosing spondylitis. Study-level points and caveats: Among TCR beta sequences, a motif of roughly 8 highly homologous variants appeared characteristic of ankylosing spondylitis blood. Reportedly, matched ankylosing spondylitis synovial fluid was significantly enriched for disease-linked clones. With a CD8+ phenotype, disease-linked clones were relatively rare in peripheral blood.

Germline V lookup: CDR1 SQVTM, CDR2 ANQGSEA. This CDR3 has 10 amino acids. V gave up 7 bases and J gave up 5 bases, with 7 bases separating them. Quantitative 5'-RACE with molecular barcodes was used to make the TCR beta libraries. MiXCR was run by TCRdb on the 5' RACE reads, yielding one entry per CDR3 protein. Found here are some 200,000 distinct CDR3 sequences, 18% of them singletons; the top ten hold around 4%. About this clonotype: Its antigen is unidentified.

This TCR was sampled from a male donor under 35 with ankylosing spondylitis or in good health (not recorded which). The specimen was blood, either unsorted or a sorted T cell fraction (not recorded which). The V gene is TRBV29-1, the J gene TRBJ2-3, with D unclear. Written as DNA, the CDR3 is TGCAGCGGTGGGGTAGATACGCAGTATTTT. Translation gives CSGGVDTQYF.